This T cell receptor beta chain was captured by sequencing in a study of CD8 T cells in Susac syndrome (dated by TCRdb to about 2019). The study in broad terms: Among the Susac syndrome patients who were sequenced, clinically active disease was present in about 6 and clinical remission was observed in roughly eight. At blood withdrawal, Susac syndrome patients were either therapy-naive, taking corticosteroids (in some cases with IVIg as well), or taking IVIg alone. Repertoire sequencing was used to test whether CD8+ T cell activation and differentiation in Susac syndrome was antigen driven.

Comment on this clonotype: It has no known antigen specificity. Per-nucleotide qualities are absent, and no much larger clonotype sits a single base away.

On the study overall, not on this receptor specifically: The CD4+ T cell repertoire of patients with Susac syndrome showed no detectable clonal expansion. The TCR sequencing and HLA analysis was acknowledged to have included a relatively small number of individuals.

RNA was extracted with the RNeasy kit and roughly 0.45 to 1 ug was reverse transcribed using random hexamers. The immunoSEQ multiplex PCR assay, covering 54 Vbeta and 13 Jbeta segments, was used to amplify TCR beta CDR3 regions. Bias from PCR amplification was corrected by using a synthetic template baseline for primer optimization and for computational correction. The original methods were these. Only productive sequences were kept, with reads annotated to V, D and J genes according to IMGT and analyzed in immunoSEQ Analyzer. Clonality was computed as one minus Shannon entropy normalized by log2 of the number of productive unique sequences. For each patient and control, public and private clones were evaluated among the 100 most prevalent clones. Susac-specific clones were defined as absent from healthy and MS cohorts, roughly 1,100 published viral clones and other ImmuneACCESS disease sequences. The public reads were reprocessed in TCRdb via fastp at Q25 and MiXCR, keeping in-frame beta chains. Each CDR3 protein gets just one entry, which takes the most common genes and DNA from the rows behind it. The V and J calls shown here were made by TCRdb, not taken from the authors' results. The table for this sample lists 200,000 to 250,000 distinct CDR3 sequences; 94% of them were counted only once. The top ten clonotypes cover approximately 0.15% of the sample.

Between the V and J ends, shortened by 5 bases and 4 bases respectively, the junction contains 10 bases. CDR1 SGHRS and CDR2 YFSETQ are derived from the germline V gene. Reading from cysteine to phenylalanine, the CDR3 counts 12 amino acids. Kept here is only the CDR3 DNA, which spans 36 bases and is read in frame from base 1. Peripheral blood CD8+ and CD4+ T cells from healthy donors, Susac syndrome patients and multiple sclerosis patients were profiled by high-throughput TCR beta sequencing. The Susac syndrome patients fulfilled recently defined diagnostic criteria for either definite or probable disease. Bulk CD8+ and CD4+ T cells were purified magnetically by negative isolation, whereas CD8+ TEMRA cells were enriched by FACS. Blood was drawn into EDTA tubes, processed within 24 hours, and PBMCs were isolated by density gradient centrifugation. PBMCs destined for TCR sequencing were cryopreserved in liquid nitrogen and later thawed in a 37 °C water bath. The sorted or isolated CD4+, CD8+ and CD8+ TEMRA cells had a purity of 90% or higher.

Sequencing input: CD4+ T cells from PBMCs. The clonotype was recovered from a human donor with Susac syndrome. This chain is built from TRBV5-1 and TRBJ2-7; perhaps TRBD1 is the D gene, with 6 bases matching. The sequenced DNA: TGCGCCAGCAGGGACAGATTATACGAGCAGTACTTC. Translated, it gives CASRDRLYEQYF.